This entry is about one T cell receptor beta chain. The data belong to a study of blood T cell repertoires in COVID-19. The CDR3 spans 13 residues. Germline V gives CDR1 LGHNT, CDR2 FRNRAP. J gave up 6 bases and V 7 bases, and 4 bases lay outside the gene matches. Original methodology: Scientists estimated how many nucleated cells there were by amplifying reference gene primers. Clones were sequenced by immunoSEQ multiplex PCR, and TCRdb holds only the in-frame ones, with some missing. D and trimming come from the DNA, and the V and J calls and clone size come from that table. The repertoire holds over 600,000 clones, 75% to 90% seen once, with more than 0.25% in the top ten.

This clonotype was obtained from a woman under 30 with acute or convalescent COVID-19. Sequenced: peripheral blood. The rearrangement links TRBV12-5 to TRBJ2-3; 10 nucleotides agree with TRBD2. CDR3: CASVGLAMDTQYF. The CDR3, as DNA: TGTGCTAGTGTGGGACTAGCGATGGATACGCAGTATTTT.